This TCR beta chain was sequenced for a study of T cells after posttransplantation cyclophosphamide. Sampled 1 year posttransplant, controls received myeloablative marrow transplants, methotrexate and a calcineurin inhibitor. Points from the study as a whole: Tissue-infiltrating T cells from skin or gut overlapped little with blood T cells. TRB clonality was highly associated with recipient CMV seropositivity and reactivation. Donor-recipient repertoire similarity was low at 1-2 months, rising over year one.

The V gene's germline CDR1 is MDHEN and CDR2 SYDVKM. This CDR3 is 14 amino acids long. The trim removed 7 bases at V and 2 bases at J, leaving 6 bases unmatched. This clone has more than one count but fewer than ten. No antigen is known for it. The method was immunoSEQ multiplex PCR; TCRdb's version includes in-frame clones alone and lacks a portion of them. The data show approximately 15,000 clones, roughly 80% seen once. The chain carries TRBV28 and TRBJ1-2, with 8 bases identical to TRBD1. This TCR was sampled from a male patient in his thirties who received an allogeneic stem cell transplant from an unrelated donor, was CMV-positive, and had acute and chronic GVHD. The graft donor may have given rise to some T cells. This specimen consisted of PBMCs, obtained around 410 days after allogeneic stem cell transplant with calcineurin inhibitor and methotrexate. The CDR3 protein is CASTRTGINYGYTF. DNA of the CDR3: TGTGCCAGCACCCGGACAGGGATAAACTATGGCTACACCTTC.